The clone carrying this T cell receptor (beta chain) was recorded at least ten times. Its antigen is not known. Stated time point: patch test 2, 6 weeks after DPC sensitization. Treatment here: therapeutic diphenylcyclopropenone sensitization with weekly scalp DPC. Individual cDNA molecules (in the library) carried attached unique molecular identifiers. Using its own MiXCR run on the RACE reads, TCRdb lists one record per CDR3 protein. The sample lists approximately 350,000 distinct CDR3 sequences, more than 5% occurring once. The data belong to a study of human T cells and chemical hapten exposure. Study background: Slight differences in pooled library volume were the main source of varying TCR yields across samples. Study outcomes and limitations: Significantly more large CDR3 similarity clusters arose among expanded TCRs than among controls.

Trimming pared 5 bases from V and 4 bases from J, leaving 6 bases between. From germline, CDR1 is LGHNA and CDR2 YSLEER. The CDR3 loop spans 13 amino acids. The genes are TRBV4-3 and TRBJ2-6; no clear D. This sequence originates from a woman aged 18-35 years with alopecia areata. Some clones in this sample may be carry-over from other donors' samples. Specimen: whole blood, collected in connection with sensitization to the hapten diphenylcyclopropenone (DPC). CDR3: CASSAAGANVLTF. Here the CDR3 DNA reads TGCGCCAGCAGCGCCGCGGGGGCCAACGTCCTGACTTTC.